This TCR beta chain appears in the sequencing data of a study of cytotoxic CD8 clonotypes in ibrutinib-treated CLL (dated by TCRdb to the early 2020s). Looking at the study overall: The cohort had around twelve relapsed/refractory and more than 14 treatment-naive patients; approximately 18 were IGHV unmutated. Partial responses were observed in approximately 24 patients and complete responses in 2; after a median follow-up of about 69 months, remission was maintained in approximately 14 patients and progression was observed in about twelve. The response samples were drawn at a median of roughly twelve months into treatment, with a range of roughly 6 to 36 months. On average, each sample yielded hundreds of thousands of productive templates and tens of thousands of productive rearrangements. Of the 90 or so participants in the trial, 26 had longitudinal samples available. Cryopreserved peripheral blood mononuclear cells were collected before treatment, at response, and at either disease progression or sustained remission. Every remission and progressive disease sample was obtained while ibrutinib was still being received by the patients.

The sample's time point, from its label and the paper: approximately twelve months on ibrutinib. For TCR beta library preparation, approximately 2 micrograms of genomic DNA were extracted from the cryopreserved PBMCs. Longitudinal blood samples from CLL patients on ibrutinib monotherapy underwent high-throughput TCR beta sequencing. The patients took part in an open-label, single-center phase 2 trial of ibrutinib monotherapy. Each clonotype received, on average, 10x coverage in deep resolution sequencing performed on a MiSeq, where the target depth lay between 1 in 1 million and 1 in 200,000 T cells. The immunoSEQ hsTCRB Kit was used to generate TCR beta libraries. Per the authors' processing: The data were analyzed with ImmunoSEQ Analyzer and ImmunoSEQ Data Assistant, and V, D and J gene assignments followed IMGT definitions. Clonality, which ranges from 0 to 1, was calculated by subtracting the normalized Shannon entropy of productive rearrangement frequencies from one. Only overrepresented clonotypes making up at least 0.05% of each patient's repertoire were included in the public clonotype analysis. Approximately 13 age-matched healthy donor repertoires from immuneACCESS served as clonality controls. The table was pulled from immuneACCESS by TCRdb, which kept in-frame rearrangements only. Such tables lose some clones; where checked, under half of the loss comes from unresolved V genes, and the rest has no known cause. The DNA was the basis for D and trimming; V, J and clone size are from that table. The table for this sample lists tens of thousands of clones; less than 70% of them were counted only once. Together, the top ten hold around 13% of the sample.

In the case of this clone: Its antigen is not yet known. One base away there is no much larger clone; base qualities are not given.

The paper's findings and limits, for the study overall: Baseline clonality exceeded that of age-matched healthy donors and correlated strongly with circulating CD8+ T-cell counts. Public clonotypes were rare and either shrank or stayed stable during treatment, and the rise in clonality at ibrutinib response reflected expansion of private clonotypes. Sampling times were not matched between patients in sustained remission and patients whose disease was progressing, and lymph node repertoires were not examined. Clonality increased at ibrutinib response, stayed stable in sustained remission, and fell back toward baseline at progression.

This clonotype was sampled from a human donor with chronic lymphocytic leukemia. This sample comprised PBMCs, obtained after 12 months of ibrutinib treatment.

CDR3 sequence: CASSLDRVMTYEQYF. In nucleotides, the sequence is TGCGCCAGCAGCTTGGATAGGGTGATGACCTACGAGCAGTACTTC. The chain was built from TRBV5-1 and TRBJ2-7, with the D gene not confidently named. The germline V gene provides CDR1 SGHRS and CDR2 YFSETQ. Measured from the cysteine to the phenylalanine, the CDR3 is 15 residues long. Of all the DNA, just the CDR3 is kept, 45 bases in frame from base 1. V was cut back by 0 bases and J by 2 bases, leaving a gap of 12 bases between them.